This T cell receptor (beta chain) was captured in a study of shared clonotypes between healthy human individuals. On the study more broadly: The donor group consisted of a couple of women and a few men, aged 18 to 49.

This table comes from immunoSEQ multiplex PCR, and its TCRdb copy is limited to in-frame clones, with some not included. The sample has under 750,000 clones, just under 75% seen once; the top ten hold roughly 1.8%. Broader study findings: Apart from blood, nothing was sampled; tissue repertoires likely differ. Clonotypes shared by all four sorted-subset donors had higher generation probabilities than non-shared clonotypes.

In the case of this clone: Antigen: not known.

The V gene's germline CDR1 is SNHLY and CDR2 FYNNEI. The CDR3 has 16 residues. V was clipped by 8 bases and J by 4 bases, with 22 bases between them. The rearrangement links TRBV2 to TRBJ2-3; weak D call: TRBD2 (5 bases). This receptor was identified in a woman between 25 and 40 years old in good health. Sample: memory CD4+ T cells sorted from blood. As to subset: CD45RA-negative fraction. The CDR3 nucleotides are TGTGCCAGCTTGGGGTCGCAAGGACTGATCTCAGATACGCAGTATTTT. Encoded protein: CASLGSQGLISDTQYF. Drawing the rest from reference TRBV2 and TRBJ2-3, the complete variable domain is EPEVTQTPSHQVTQMGQEVILRCVPISNHLYFYWYRQILGQKVEFLVSFYNNEISEKSEIFDDQFSVERPDGSNFTLKIRSTKLEDSAMYFCASLGSQGLISDTQYFGPGTRLTVL.